Listed below are T cell receptor beta chains from one sample, sequenced in a study of post-analysis software for immune sequencing data. One entry per CDR3 protein, called by TCRdb with MiXCR from the PCR reads. This table has over 700,000 distinct CDR3 sequences, 25% to 30% appearing once. Source material: blood. These receptors were taken from a girl aged 10 to 17 with multiple sclerosis. Both conserved end residues are part of each CDR3. A D gene is named only where the DNA matches it firmly. Size is stated for part of the rows, as once, few or many counts, or as a class when the clone is expanded.

CDR3 DNA: TGTGCCAGCAGCTTAAGCGGCGGGGGGTCCTACAATGAGCAGTTCTTC
CDR3 protein: CASSLSGGGSYNEQFF
J gene: TRBJ2-1
D gene: TRBD2
clone size: few
CDR3 length: 16
V gene: TRBV7-2

CDR3 DNA: TGTGCCAGCAGCTTCTTCGGACAGGGATTCTCAGATACGCAGTATTTT
CDR3 protein: CASSFFGQGFSDTQYF
J gene: TRBJ2-3
D gene: TRBD1
clone size: .
CDR3 length: 16
V gene: TRBV5-5

CDR3 DNA: TGTGCCAGCACCACAACGGGACAGCTCTACGAGCAGTACTTC
CDR3 protein: CASTTTGQLYEQYF
J gene: TRBJ2-7
D gene: TRBD1
clone size: .
CDR3 length: 14
V gene: TRBV6-5

CDR3 DNA: TGTGCCAGCAGCCTAAGGTTCTCTGAAAAACTGTTTTTT
CDR3 protein: CASSLRFSEKLFF
J gene: TRBJ1-4
D gene: .
clone size: few
CDR3 length: 13
V gene: TRBV12-3/TRBV12-4

CDR3 DNA: TGCAGTGCTAGAGATCGGGGGAGGGCCCTGGTAGATACGCAGTATTTT
CDR3 protein: CSARDRGRALVDTQYF
J gene: TRBJ2-3
D gene: TRBD2
clone size: .
CDR3 length: 16
V gene: TRBV20-1

CDR3 DNA: TGTGCCAGCAGTTTAGATCGCGAACTGCCCCAGCATTTT
CDR3 protein: CASSLDRELPQHF
J gene: TRBJ1-5
D gene: .
clone size: .
CDR3 length: 13
V gene: TRBV12-3/TRBV12-4

CDR3 DNA: TGTGCCAGCAGCGCGACAGGGGAAGCTCCCTACGAGCAGTACTTC
CDR3 protein: CASSATGEAPYEQYF
J gene: TRBJ2-7
D gene: TRBD1
clone size: few
CDR3 length: 15
V gene: TRBV14

CDR3 DNA: TGTGCCAGCAGTTACCTTCTGGCGGGATCGGTCTCCCAGTACTTC
CDR3 protein: CASSYLLAGSVSQYF
J gene: TRBJ2-5
D gene: .
clone size: .
CDR3 length: 15
V gene: TRBV11-2

CDR3 DNA: TGCAGTGCTAGGGTGTTAGTTGGGGCTGAGCAGTACTTC
CDR3 protein: CSARVLVGAEQYF
J gene: TRBJ2-7
D gene: .
clone size: few
CDR3 length: 13
V gene: TRBV20-1

CDR3 DNA: TGCGCCAGCAGCTTAGATCGCTCCCCGATGAATGAGCAGTTCTTC
CDR3 protein: CASSLDRSPMNEQFF
J gene: TRBJ2-1
D gene: .
clone size: .
CDR3 length: 15
V gene: TRBV5-1

CDR3 DNA: TGTGCCAGCACCTTGGGGGGAGCGGGAGCCGATACGCAGTATTTT
CDR3 protein: CASTLGGAGADTQYF
J gene: TRBJ2-3
D gene: TRBD2
clone size: many
CDR3 length: 15
V gene: TRBV7-2

CDR3 DNA: TGCAGTGCTAGTACTAGCGGGGTATCGGCCTACAATGAGCAGTTCTTC
CDR3 protein: CSASTSGVSAYNEQFF
J gene: TRBJ2-1
D gene: TRBD2
clone size: few
CDR3 length: 16
V gene: TRBV20-1

CDR3 DNA: TGCAGTGCTCTCAAGCGGGAGGGAGTATTGGATACGCAGTATTTT
CDR3 protein: CSALKREGVLDTQYF
J gene: TRBJ2-3
D gene: TRBD2
clone size: .
CDR3 length: 15
V gene: TRBV20-1

CDR3 DNA: TGCAGTGCTTCACCGGGGACAGGGAGCGAGCAGTACTTC
CDR3 protein: CSASPGTGSEQYF
J gene: TRBJ2-7
D gene: TRBD1
clone size: .
CDR3 length: 13
V gene: TRBV20-1

CDR3 DNA: TGTGCCAGCAGGAATACCTTCGGTGGGGCCAACGTCCTGACTTTC
CDR3 protein: CASRNTFGGANVLTF
J gene: TRBJ2-6
D gene: .
clone size: .
CDR3 length: 15
V gene: TRBV5-5

CDR3 DNA: TGCAGCGTTGCCTCAGGGGGGAACGAGCAGTACTTC
CDR3 protein: CSVASGGNEQYF
J gene: TRBJ2-7
D gene: .
clone size: many
CDR3 length: 12
V gene: TRBV29-1

CDR3 DNA: TGCAGTGCTAGAGATCCGGCGGGGATGGATGAGCAGGTCTTC
CDR3 protein: CSARDPAGMDEQVF
J gene: TRBJ2-1
D gene: .
clone size: .
CDR3 length: 14
V gene: TRBV20-1

CDR3 DNA: TGTGCCAGCAGCCTCGGGGCAAGAGATACGCAGTATTTT
CDR3 protein: CASSLGARDTQYF
J gene: TRBJ2-3
D gene: .
clone size: .
CDR3 length: 13
V gene: TRBV7-9

CDR3 DNA: TGTGCCACCAGTGATTCGGCTCCCCGGTTCACCCAGTACTTC
CDR3 protein: CATSDSAPRFTQYF
J gene: TRBJ2-4
D gene: .
clone size: .
CDR3 length: 14
V gene: TRBV24-1

CDR3 DNA: TGTGTCAGCAGTTACTCAGCGGGGGCTGAAGCTTTCTTT
CDR3 protein: CVSSYSAGAEAFF
J gene: TRBJ1-1
D gene: .
clone size: once
CDR3 length: 13
V gene: TRBV6-6

CDR3 DNA: TGTGCCATCAGGGAGTCGACAGGGTATTCACCCCTCCACTTT
CDR3 protein: CAIRESTGYSPLHF
J gene: TRBJ1-6
D gene: TRBD1
clone size: few
CDR3 length: 14
V gene: TRBV10-3

CDR3 DNA: TGCAGTGCCGATGGGGCGGAGCCAGAGACCCAGTACTTC
CDR3 protein: CSADGAEPETQYF
J gene: TRBJ2-5
D gene: .
clone size: .
CDR3 length: 13
V gene: TRBV20-1

CDR3 DNA: TGTGCCGTCAGTGACGGGACAGGGGAATCGGCAGATACGCAGTATTTT
CDR3 protein: CAVSDGTGESADTQYF
J gene: TRBJ2-3
D gene: TRBD1
clone size: .
CDR3 length: 16
V gene: TRBV10-3

CDR3 DNA: TGCAGTGCCACCCCACAGGGGGCGTGGAATTCACCCCTCCACTTT
CDR3 protein: CSATPQGAWNSPLHF
J gene: TRBJ1-6
D gene: TRBD1
clone size: once
CDR3 length: 15
V gene: TRBV20-1

CDR3 DNA: TGCGCCAGCAGCCAAGGGACTAGTTTTTTCGATGAGCAGTTCTTC
CDR3 protein: CASSQGTSFFDEQFF
J gene: TRBJ2-1
D gene: TRBD2
clone size: .
CDR3 length: 15
V gene: TRBV4-3

CDR3 DNA: TGCAGCGTCCGGACAGGGGGTACAGATACGCAGTATTTT
CDR3 protein: CSVRTGGTDTQYF
J gene: TRBJ2-3
D gene: TRBD1
clone size: once
CDR3 length: 13
V gene: TRBV29-1

CDR3 DNA: TGCGCCAGCAGTGAGTTTATAGCGGGGACTAGGGACAATGAGCAGTTCTTC
CDR3 protein: CASSEFIAGTRDNEQFF
J gene: TRBJ2-1
D gene: TRBD2
clone size: few
CDR3 length: 17
V gene: TRBV10-2

CDR3 DNA: TGCGCCAGCAGCCGGGGTGGGCGAGCAGGGCTAGGCACTGAAGCTTTCTTT
CDR3 protein: CASSRGGRAGLGTEAFF
J gene: TRBJ1-1
D gene: .
clone size: few
CDR3 length: 17
V gene: TRBV5-1

CDR3 DNA: TGCAGTGCTGCCCGACCCAGAGGCGGCCAAGAGACCCAGTACTTC
CDR3 protein: CSAARPRGGQETQYF
J gene: TRBJ2-5
D gene: .
clone size: .
CDR3 length: 15
V gene: TRBV20-1

CDR3 DNA: TGTGCCAGCAGCCAAGACGTCAGGGCGTGGACCGGGGAGCTGTTTTTT
CDR3 protein: CASSQDVRAWTGELFF
J gene: TRBJ2-2
D gene: .
clone size: .
CDR3 length: 16
V gene: TRBV3-1

CDR3 DNA: TGCAGTGCTAGAGTCATGGGCAACTATGGCTACACCTTC
CDR3 protein: CSARVMGNYGYTF
J gene: TRBJ1-2
D gene: .
clone size: .
CDR3 length: 13
V gene: TRBV20-1

CDR3 DNA: TGTGCCAGCAGCTTAGGCCAGCGATCCTACGAGCAGTACTTC
CDR3 protein: CASSLGQRSYEQYF
J gene: TRBJ2-7
D gene: .
clone size: few
CDR3 length: 14
V gene: TRBV7-2

CDR3 DNA: TGCAGTGCTAGCGGGGACTTCAACTCCCAAGAGACCCAGTACTTC
CDR3 protein: CSASGDFNSQETQYF
J gene: TRBJ2-5
D gene: .
clone size: .
CDR3 length: 15
V gene: TRBV20-1

CDR3 DNA: TGTGCCAGCAGGGAGGACAAGGATGGCTACACCTTC
CDR3 protein: CASREDKDGYTF
J gene: TRBJ1-2
D gene: .
clone size: .
CDR3 length: 12
V gene: TRBV6-5

CDR3 DNA: TGTGCCAGCAGTGAAGGAGGGGGCGGGGAGCTGTTTTTT
CDR3 protein: CASSEGGGGELFF
J gene: TRBJ2-2
D gene: .
clone size: few
CDR3 length: 13
V gene: TRBV28

CDR3 DNA: TGCAGTGCGGCGTGGGGGCTAGCGGATTACACAGATACGCAGTATTTT
CDR3 protein: CSAAWGLADYTDTQYF
J gene: TRBJ2-3
D gene: .
clone size: .
CDR3 length: 16
V gene: TRBV20-1

CDR3 DNA: TGTGCCAGCAGCCCCGTGGGAACAGACCTTGAAGCTTTCTTT
CDR3 protein: CASSPVGTDLEAFF
J gene: TRBJ1-1
D gene: .
clone size: .
CDR3 length: 14
V gene: TRBV7-2

CDR3 DNA: TGCGCCAGCAGCCCAAATACCGGGACAGGCTACGAGCAGTACTTC
CDR3 protein: CASSPNTGTGYEQYF
J gene: TRBJ2-7
D gene: TRBD1
clone size: .
CDR3 length: 15
V gene: TRBV5-1

CDR3 DNA: TGTACCAGCTCACCCGTGGGGACTAGCGGGACCCAAGAGACCCAGTACTTC
CDR3 protein: CTSSPVGTSGTQETQYF
J gene: TRBJ2-5
D gene: TRBD2
clone size: once
CDR3 length: 17
V gene: TRBV18

CDR3 DNA: TGTGCCAGCAGCCAACTTCCTTCTAACAACAATGAGCAGTTCTTC
CDR3 protein: CASSQLPSNNNEQFF
J gene: TRBJ2-1
D gene: .
clone size: few
CDR3 length: 15
V gene: TRBV3-1

CDR3 DNA: TGTGCCAGCAGCCAAGCCAGACTAGCTTCACGGGAGACCCAGTACTTC
CDR3 protein: CASSQARLASRETQYF
J gene: TRBJ2-5
D gene: TRBD2
clone size: few
CDR3 length: 16
V gene: TRBV14

CDR3 DNA: TGTGCCAGCAGGCCTTCAGGGGCCAACACTGAAGCTTTCTTT
CDR3 protein: CASRPSGANTEAFF
J gene: TRBJ1-1
D gene: .
clone size: .
CDR3 length: 14
V gene: TRBV7-9